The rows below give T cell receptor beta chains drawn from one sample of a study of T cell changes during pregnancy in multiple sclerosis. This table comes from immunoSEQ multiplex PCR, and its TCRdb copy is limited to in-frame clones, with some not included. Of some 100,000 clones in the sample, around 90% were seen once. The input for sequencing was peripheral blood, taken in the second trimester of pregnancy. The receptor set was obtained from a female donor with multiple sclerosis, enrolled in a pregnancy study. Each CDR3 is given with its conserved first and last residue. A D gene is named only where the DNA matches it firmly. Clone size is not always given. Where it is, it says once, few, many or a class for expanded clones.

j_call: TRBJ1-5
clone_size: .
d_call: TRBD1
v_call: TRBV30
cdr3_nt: TGTGCCTGGAGCCCCCGAGGACAGGGGTATAGCAATCAGCCCCAGCATTTT
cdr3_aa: CAWSPRGQGYSNQPQHF

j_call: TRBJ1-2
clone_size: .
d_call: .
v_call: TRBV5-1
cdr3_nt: TGCGCCAGCAGCTTAACCCAGGCAACCAACTATGGCTACACCTTC
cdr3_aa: CASSLTQATNYGYTF

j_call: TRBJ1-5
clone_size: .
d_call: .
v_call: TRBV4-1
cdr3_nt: TGCGCCAGCAGCCAAGACTGGGGAGGGATTCTGCCCCAGCATTTT
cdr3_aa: CASSQDWGGILPQHF

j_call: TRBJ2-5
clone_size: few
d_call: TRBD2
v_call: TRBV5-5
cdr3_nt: TGTGCCAGCAGCTTGGAGCTAGCGGGGGGGCGAGAGACCCAGTACTTC
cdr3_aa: CASSLELAGGRETQYF

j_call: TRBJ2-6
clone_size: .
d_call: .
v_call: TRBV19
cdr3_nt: TGTGCCACCAAAACAGGCTCTGGGGCCAACGTCCTGACTTTC
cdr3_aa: CATKTGSGANVLTF

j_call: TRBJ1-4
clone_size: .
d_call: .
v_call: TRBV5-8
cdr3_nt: TGTGCCAGCAGCCCAGGGATACAAGCAACTAATGAAAAACTGTTTTTT
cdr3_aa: CASSPGIQATNEKLFF

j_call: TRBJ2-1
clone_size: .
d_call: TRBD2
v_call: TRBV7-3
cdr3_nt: TGTGCCAGCAGCTTGAGCGGGATGAGCTCCTACAATGAGCAGTTCTTC
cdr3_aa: CASSLSGMSSYNEQFF

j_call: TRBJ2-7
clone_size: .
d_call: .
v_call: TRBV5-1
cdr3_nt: TGCGCCAGCAGCCTATTAGGTAGCTCCCACGAGCAGTACTTC
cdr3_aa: CASSLLGSSHEQYF

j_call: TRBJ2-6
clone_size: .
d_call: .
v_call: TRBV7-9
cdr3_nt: TGTGCCAGCACCCACAAAGACTCTGGGGCCAACGTCCTGACTTTC
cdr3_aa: CASTHKDSGANVLTF

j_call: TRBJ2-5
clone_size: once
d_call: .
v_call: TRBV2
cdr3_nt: TGTGCCAGCAACGATCGGCGGGGACAAGAGACCCAGTACTTC
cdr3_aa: CASNDRRGQETQYF

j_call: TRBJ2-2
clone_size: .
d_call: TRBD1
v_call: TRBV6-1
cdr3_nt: TGTGCCAGTATTTTGGACAGGGTGGACACCGGGGAGCTGTTTTTT
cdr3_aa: CASILDRVDTGELFF

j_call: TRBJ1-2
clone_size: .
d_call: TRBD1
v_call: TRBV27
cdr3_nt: TGTGCCAGCAGTTTATTTCTAAGTCCCCAGGGGGAATATGGCTACACCTTC
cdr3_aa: CASSLFLSPQGEYGYTF

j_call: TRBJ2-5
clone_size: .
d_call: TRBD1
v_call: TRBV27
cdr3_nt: TGTGCCAGCAGTTTATGGCAGGGGGCTAGGGAGACCCAGTACTTC
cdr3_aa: CASSLWQGARETQYF

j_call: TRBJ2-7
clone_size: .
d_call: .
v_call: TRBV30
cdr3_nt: TGTGCCTGGAGTGTAACAGGACCCTACGAGCAGTACTTC
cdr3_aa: CAWSVTGPYEQYF

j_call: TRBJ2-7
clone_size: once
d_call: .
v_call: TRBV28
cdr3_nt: TGTGCCAGCGGAGCTTTGACTGCGTCCCTCTACGAGCAGTACTTC
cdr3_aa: CASGALTASLYEQYF

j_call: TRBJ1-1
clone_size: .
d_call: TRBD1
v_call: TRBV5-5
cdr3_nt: TGTGCCAGCAGCTTGTTAACAGGGGATACTGAAGCTTTCTTT
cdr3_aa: CASSLLTGDTEAFF

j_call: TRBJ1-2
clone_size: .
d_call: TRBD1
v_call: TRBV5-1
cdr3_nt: TGCGCCAGCAGCTTCGGGACAGGAGCAAGTGGCTACACCTTC
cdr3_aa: CASSFGTGASGYTF

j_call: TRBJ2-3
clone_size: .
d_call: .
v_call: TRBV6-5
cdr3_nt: TGTGCCAGCAGGGGTTTGGCGGTCACAGATACGCAGTATTTT
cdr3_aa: CASRGLAVTDTQYF

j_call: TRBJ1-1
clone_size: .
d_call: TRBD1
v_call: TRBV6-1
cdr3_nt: TGTGCCAGCAGTGAAGCGAACAGGGGGATGAGTGAAGCTTTCTTT
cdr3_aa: CASSEANRGMSEAFF

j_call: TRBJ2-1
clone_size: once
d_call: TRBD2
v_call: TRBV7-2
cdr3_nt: TGTGCCAGCAGCTTAAACGGGGGGGCTTACAATGAGCAGTTCTTC
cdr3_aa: CASSLNGGAYNEQFF